This section outlines one T cell receptor beta chain sequence together with its context. Its binding antigen is unknown. The input lacks base qualities; no much larger clone sits a single base away. This sample was included in a study of cytomegalovirus exposure and HLA in healthy donors (dated 2017 in TCRdb). A note on the overall study: According to an earlier analysis of a few hundred of the donors, some 180 million T cells yielded some 120 million unique TCR beta sequences and 250 to 350 Gb of sequence data. The aim of the study was to test whether cataloging public T cell receptors could identify signatures of past pathogen exposure. An early release that covered 640 HLA-typed donors contained approximately 300 gigabases of sequencing data and 70 million to 100 million unique TCR sequences. Genome-wide SNP genotypes for about 60% of the 666 donors were used in a later genetic analysis, which treated that subset as a discovery cohort. Because of strong linkage in the cohort, roughly five DR-DQ haplotypes were treated as single units for association and clustering. The number of donors typed differed by locus, with about 629-640 for A, B, C, DRB1 and DQB1, 522 for DQA1, nearly 610 for DPA1, and 450 to 480 for DPB1. The later analysis used no new phenotypic data to find candidate immune exposures, relying instead on TCR beta sequences and their occurrence across donors. To predict cytomegalovirus infection status, the study brought together high-throughput TCR immunosequencing, statistical association of individual TCRs with disease status, and machine learning. An earlier analysis of some 600 of the donors applied high-throughput TCR beta sequencing to assess whether each TCR beta V gene segment acted as functional or pseudogenic. Among the roughly 390 genotyped donors, approximately 81% belonged to the genetic ancestry cluster associated with self-reported Caucasian donors. All discovery cohort repertoires had been generated on a single sequencing platform. In a later analysis, previously published TCR beta repertoires from hundreds of donors were re-analyzed and high-resolution HLA genotyping was added so that TCR occurrence patterns could be studied. The study profiled the T cell repertoires of 500 to 800 subjects by immunosequencing and related them to cytomegalovirus serostatus. In addition to the first cohort of roughly 700 subjects, a separate validation cohort of approximately 110 different subjects was used. Donor age, sex, ethnicity and CMV serostatus were compiled alongside the repertoire data. Class I and class II HLA loci were covered by the typing at four-digit resolution. Among some 410 genotyped donors of the cohort, an average of around 250,000 unique TCR beta nucleotide sequences was sequenced per donor, of which about 19% were non-productive.

In total, 666 healthy bone marrow donors made up the cohort. At the time of sampling, every cohort member was nominally healthy, though immune exposures that went unrecorded were likely present. The donor tested CMV seropositive, placing the donor among the 289 seropositive members of the cohort. A peripheral blood sample was provided by each donor, and peripheral blood mononuclear cells were used for TCR beta sequencing. Genomic DNA extraction from the blood cell samples was performed with the Qiagen DNeasy Blood Extraction Kit. Library construction relied on the immunoSEQ multiplex PCR assay. For the multiplex PCR, a mixture combining 60 forward primers for TCR Vbeta segments and 13 reverse primers for TCR Jbeta segments was used. Amplification of the CDR3 region of rearranged TCR beta genes was performed with a multiplex PCR assay on genomic DNA. The amplified TCR beta libraries were sequenced on the Illumina HiSeq System as 87-base-pair reads. The authors' analysis ran thus. A later analysis counted 75 million to 100 million unique TCR beta chains across the 550 to 750 repertoires, and 10 million to 11 million of these chains were shared by at least two donors. A nearest-neighbor algorithm error-corrected the raw reads and collapsed the reads into unique sequences, merging closely related sequences to remove PCR and sequencing errors. Alignment of CDR3 sequences to IMGT reference sequences was used to assign V, D and J gene segments. For a sequence to be retained, a match of at least six nucleotides to both a V gene segment and a J gene segment was required. Rearrangements were called productive when the CDR3 lacked stop codons and stayed in frame with V and J; all others were non-productive. Following IMGT convention, CDR3 was defined as the stretch from the second conserved V-encoded cysteine up to the conserved J-encoded phenylalanine. The earlier analysis of approximately 590 of the donors excluded any sequence lacking an unambiguous match to a single V gene segment. An earlier analysis of just under 600 of the donors called V segments functional above 56.7% productive rearrangements and segregating when the between-donor standard deviation exceeded 5%. A statistical classification framework was built for diagnosing cytomegalovirus status from the catalog of TCR beta chain sequences. V and J gene assignment, in a later analysis, came from comparing TCR nucleotide sequences with IMGT/GENE-DB human TR gene sequences. Using the TCRdist pipeline, a later analysis assigned CDR3 sequences along with most-parsimonious VDJ recombination scenarios. In a later analysis, each TCR beta chain was defined by its CDR3 amino acid sequence together with its V-gene family, and reads without a unique V-gene family were excluded. In a later analysis, 450 to 600 highly shared, low-generation-probability nucleotide sequences were removed to address suspected cross-contamination and a sequencing artifact. In a later analysis, a clonal expansion index was calculated for each public chain from normalized within-repertoire ranks of inferred template counts. A later analysis computed generation probabilities with a VDJ recombination model fitted to out-of-frame rearrangements, and checked the results against IGoR. In a later analysis, TCR-TCR, TCR-HLA and TCR-CMV co-occurrence was scored with hypergeometric tests, and a repertoire-size bias correction was applied to TCR pairs. False discovery rates were estimated in a later analysis by permuting HLA or CMV assignments 20 times. In a later analysis, co-occurring TCRs were grouped with DBSCAN, and TCRdist sequence similarity was added when clustering was performed within HLA-allele-positive subsets. For co-occurrence clustering, repertoires with fewer than 30,000 or more than 120,000 public chains were excluded, along with roughly five repertoires with anomalous nucleotide sharing. TCRdb carries this immuneACCESS record with in-frame sequences only. Its versions omit some clonotypes, under half of them owing to an unresolved V gene in the studies checked, with the rest unexplained. The V and J calls and clone size come from that table; D and trimming were worked out from the DNA. This sample has approximately 110,000 clones in its table, and over 60% of those were observed once. The ten largest clones capture about 13% of the sample.

Paper-wide results and their limitations: Most TCR sequences were seen in very few donors, while some public TCRs were found in many individuals. Some IMGT-functional V segments, including TRBV6-2 and TRBV6-3, could not be told apart with the 87-base-pair reads, so those segments were excluded. In this cohort, only TCR beta chains were sequenced, and detectable features were limited by the absence of alpha or paired-chain data. A cluster of highly shared sequence variants was judged likely to represent a technical artifact of the sequencing pipeline. The classifier was reported to diagnose cytomegalovirus status with high specificity and sensitivity in both the original and validation cohorts. Because HLA typing was unavailable for some donors at each locus, only the typed subset was used in association tests. The study gave a list of about 170 TCR beta chains associated with cytomegalovirus. When HLA alleles, especially DR and DQ, strongly co-occurred, TCR associations were difficult to assign to individual alleles. V-gene and J-gene trimming of TCR beta chains was associated with a missense DCLRE1C variant in a later genetic analysis, and the association was replicated in an independent cohort. A further reported finding was that TCR beta sequences accurately predicted the HLA-A and HLA-B alleles for most subjects in the first cohort. The earlier analysis of approximately 560 of the donors excluded 15 to 20 rarely observed V segments, including chromosome 9 orphons, because counts were too low. A few of the identified cytomegalovirus-associated TCR beta chains were confirmed in vitro to be specific for cytomegalovirus antigens. According to a later analysis, parvovirus B19, influenza, CMV and Epstein-Barr virus appeared linked to several top co-occurrence clusters. It was suggested by the authors that the approach could potentially be generalized to other disease states and immunological phenotypes. Specific HLA alleles were associated with roughly 17,000 TCR beta sequences at a false discovery rate of 0.05 in a later analysis. In a later analysis, TCR association rates were found to vary across HLA loci, with the most associated TCRs seen for DRB1 alleles and the fewest for HLA-C alleles. The only immune exposure information available for the cohort was CMV serostatus. In a later analysis, HLA-associated TCR beta chains showed more clonal expansion and lower generation probabilities than non-associated chains that were equally common. Correlated functional status among segregating V segments might be attributable to linkage disequilibrium, but an unknown experimental factor could not be ruled out. A later analysis found that most CMV-associated TCR beta chains appeared HLA-restricted, with HLA associations seemingly driven largely by CMV exposure. According to a later genetic analysis, donors in an Asian-associated ancestry cluster had fewer N-insertions in productive TCRs than the roughly 660-donor mean. In an earlier analysis of 450 to 750 of the donors, most TCR beta V segments appeared in productive rearrangements about 87% or about 30% of the time, broadly matching IMGT annotations. Sequencing depth was assumed to be roughly uniform across donors in the presence/absence analyses, though that assumption may not hold.

Per the germline V gene, SNHLY is the CDR1 and FYNNEI is the CDR2. The CDR3 sequence holds 14 residues, the cysteine and phenylalanine included. This entry keeps only the CDR3 DNA: 42 bases, framed from base 1. Deletion took 3 bases off V and 5 bases off J, with a span of 13 bases between the germline ends. This sequence was found in a woman in her fifties or sixties in good health and CMV-seropositive. This receptor chain uses TRBV2 and TRBJ2-5; the D gene is perhaps TRBD2, on 7 matching bases. The source material was PBMCs. The bases are TGTGCCAGCAGTGACGCGCGGGGGCAGGAGACCCAGTACTTC. This is translated as CASSDARGQETQYF.